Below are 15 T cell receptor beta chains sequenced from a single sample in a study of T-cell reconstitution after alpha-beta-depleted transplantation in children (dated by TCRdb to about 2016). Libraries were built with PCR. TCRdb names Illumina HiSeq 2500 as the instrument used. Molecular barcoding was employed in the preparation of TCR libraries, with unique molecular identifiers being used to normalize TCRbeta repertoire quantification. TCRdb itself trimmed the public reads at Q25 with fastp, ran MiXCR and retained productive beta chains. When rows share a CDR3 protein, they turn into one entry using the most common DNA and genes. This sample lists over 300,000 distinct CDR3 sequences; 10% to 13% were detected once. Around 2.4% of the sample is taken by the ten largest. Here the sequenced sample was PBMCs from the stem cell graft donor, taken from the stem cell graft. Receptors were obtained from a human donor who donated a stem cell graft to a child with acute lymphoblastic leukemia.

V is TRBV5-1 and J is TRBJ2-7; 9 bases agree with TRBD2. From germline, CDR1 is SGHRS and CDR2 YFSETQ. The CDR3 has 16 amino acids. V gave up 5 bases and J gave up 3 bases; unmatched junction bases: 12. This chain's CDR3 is CASSGQVAGASYEQYF. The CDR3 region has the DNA TGCGCCAGCAGTGGACAAGTAGCGGGAGCGAGCTACGAGCAGTACTTC.

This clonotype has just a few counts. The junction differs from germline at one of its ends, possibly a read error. For the CDR3, the DNA is TGCAGTGCAAGAGGGGCGGGGGCCCAGTACTTC. Translating gives CSARGAGAQYF. V is TRBV20-1 and J is TRBJ2-5; 7 bases map to TRBD2. The CDR3 is 11 residues long. Germline CDR1 DFQATT, CDR2 SNEGSKA (reference sequence).

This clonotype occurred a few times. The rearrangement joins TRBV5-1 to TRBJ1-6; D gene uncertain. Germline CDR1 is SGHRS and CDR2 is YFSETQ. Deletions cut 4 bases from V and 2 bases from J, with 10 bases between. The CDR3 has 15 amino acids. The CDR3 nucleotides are TGCGCCAGCAGCCGGACCGACACCTATAATTCACCCCTCCACTTT. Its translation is CASSRTDTYNSPLHF.

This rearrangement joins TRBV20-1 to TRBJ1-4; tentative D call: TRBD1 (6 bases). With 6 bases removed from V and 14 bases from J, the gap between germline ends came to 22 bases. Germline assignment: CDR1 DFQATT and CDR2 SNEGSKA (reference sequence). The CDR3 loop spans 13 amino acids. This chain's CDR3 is CSARQANGLGLFF. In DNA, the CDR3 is TGCAGTGCAAGACAGGCCAATGGCCTTGGGCTGTTTTTT.

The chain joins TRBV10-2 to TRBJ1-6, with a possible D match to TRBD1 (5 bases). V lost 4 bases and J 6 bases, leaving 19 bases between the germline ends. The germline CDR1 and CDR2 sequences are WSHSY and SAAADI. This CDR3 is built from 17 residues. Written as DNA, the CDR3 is TGCGCCAGCAGTGGATTCCTCAGGGATATGGTTAATTCACCCCTCCACTTT. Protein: CASSGFLRDMVNSPLHF.

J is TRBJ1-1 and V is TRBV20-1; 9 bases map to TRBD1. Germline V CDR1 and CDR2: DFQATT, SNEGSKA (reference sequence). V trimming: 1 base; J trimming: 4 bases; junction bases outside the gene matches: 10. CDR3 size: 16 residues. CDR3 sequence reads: CSARVPTGGWATEAFF. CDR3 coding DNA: TGCAGTGCTAGAGTTCCAACAGGGGGCTGGGCCACTGAAGCTTTCTTT.

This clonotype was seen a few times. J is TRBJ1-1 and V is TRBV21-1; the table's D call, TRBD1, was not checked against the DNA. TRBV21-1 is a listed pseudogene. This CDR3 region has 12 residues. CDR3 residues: CARKEEGARAFF. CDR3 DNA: TGTGCCAGGAAAGAGGAGGGGGCGCGGGCTTTCTTT.

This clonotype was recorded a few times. CDR3 loop: CASSPMGGASNQPQHF. CDR3 coding DNA: TGTGCCAGCAGCCCGATGGGGGGAGCGAGCAATCAGCCCCAGCATTTT. The rearrangement links TRBV7-8 to TRBJ1-5; possible D gene TRBD1, 5 bases. The CDR3 is made up of 16 amino acids. With 5 bases removed from V and 1 base from J, the gap between germline ends came to 15 bases. The germline V gene encodes CDR1 SGHVS and CDR2 FQNEAQ.

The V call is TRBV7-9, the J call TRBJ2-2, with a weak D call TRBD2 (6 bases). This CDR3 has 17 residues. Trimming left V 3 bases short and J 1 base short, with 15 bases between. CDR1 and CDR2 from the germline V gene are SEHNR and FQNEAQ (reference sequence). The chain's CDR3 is CASSFFSLAQNTGELFF. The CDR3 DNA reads TGTGCCAGCAGCTTTTTCAGCCTAGCGCAGAACACCGGGGAGCTGTTTTTT. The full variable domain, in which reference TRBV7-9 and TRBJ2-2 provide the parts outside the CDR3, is DTGVSQNPRHKITKRGQNVTFRCDPISEHNRLYWYRQTLGQGPEFLTYFQNEAQLEKSRLLSDRFSAERPKGSFSTLEIQRTEQGDSAMYLCASSFFSLAQNTGELFFGEGSRLTVL.

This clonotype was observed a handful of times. The CDR3 loop reads CASSQVWGQVIEAFF. CDR3 sequence (DNA): TGCGCCAGCAGCCAAGTATGGGGACAGGTTATTGAAGCTTTCTTT. V is TRBV4-3 and J is TRBJ1-1; 8 bases line up with TRBD1. From germline, CDR1 is LGHNA and CDR2 YSLEER. J lost 7 bases, V lost 1 base, and 8 bases had no gene match. The length of the CDR3 is 15 residues.

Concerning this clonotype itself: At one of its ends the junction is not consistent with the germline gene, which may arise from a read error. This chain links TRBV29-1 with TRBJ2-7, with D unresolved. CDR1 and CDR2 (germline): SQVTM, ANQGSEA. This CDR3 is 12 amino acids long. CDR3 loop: CSARTGSYDQYF. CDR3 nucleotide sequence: TGCAGCGCCCGGACGGGTTCCTACGACCAGTACTTC.

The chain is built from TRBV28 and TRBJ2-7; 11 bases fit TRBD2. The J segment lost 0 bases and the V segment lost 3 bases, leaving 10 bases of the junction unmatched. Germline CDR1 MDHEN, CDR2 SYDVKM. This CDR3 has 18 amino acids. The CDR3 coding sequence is TGTGCCAGCAGTTTTACCCCCGCCGGACTAGCGGGCTCCTACGAGCAGTACTTC. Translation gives CASSFTPAGLAGSYEQYF.

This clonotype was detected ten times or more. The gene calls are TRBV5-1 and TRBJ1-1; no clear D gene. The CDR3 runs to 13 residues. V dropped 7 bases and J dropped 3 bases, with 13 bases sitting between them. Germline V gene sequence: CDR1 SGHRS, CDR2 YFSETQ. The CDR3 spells CASAKKTDTEAFF. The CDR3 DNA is TGCGCCAGCGCAAAAAAAACGGACACTGAAGCTTTCTTT.

For the CDR3, the DNA is TGTGCCAGCAGGGGTATTACAGGGGGACCCGGGGAGCTGTTTTTT. Its translation is CASRGITGGPGELFF. The chain joins TRBV6-1 to TRBJ2-2; 8 nucleotides align to TRBD1. The CDR3 is 15 residues long. The germline V gene encodes CDR1 MNHNS and CDR2 SASEGT. Unmatched junction bases numbered 9, after V lost 6 bases and J lost 6 bases.

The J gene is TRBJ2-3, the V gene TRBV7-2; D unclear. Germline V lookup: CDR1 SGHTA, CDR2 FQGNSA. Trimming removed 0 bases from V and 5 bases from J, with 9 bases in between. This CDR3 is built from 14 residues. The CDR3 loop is CASSLAGLVDTQYF. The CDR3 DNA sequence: TGTGCCAGCAGCTTAGCGGGCCTGGTAGATACGCAGTATTTT.